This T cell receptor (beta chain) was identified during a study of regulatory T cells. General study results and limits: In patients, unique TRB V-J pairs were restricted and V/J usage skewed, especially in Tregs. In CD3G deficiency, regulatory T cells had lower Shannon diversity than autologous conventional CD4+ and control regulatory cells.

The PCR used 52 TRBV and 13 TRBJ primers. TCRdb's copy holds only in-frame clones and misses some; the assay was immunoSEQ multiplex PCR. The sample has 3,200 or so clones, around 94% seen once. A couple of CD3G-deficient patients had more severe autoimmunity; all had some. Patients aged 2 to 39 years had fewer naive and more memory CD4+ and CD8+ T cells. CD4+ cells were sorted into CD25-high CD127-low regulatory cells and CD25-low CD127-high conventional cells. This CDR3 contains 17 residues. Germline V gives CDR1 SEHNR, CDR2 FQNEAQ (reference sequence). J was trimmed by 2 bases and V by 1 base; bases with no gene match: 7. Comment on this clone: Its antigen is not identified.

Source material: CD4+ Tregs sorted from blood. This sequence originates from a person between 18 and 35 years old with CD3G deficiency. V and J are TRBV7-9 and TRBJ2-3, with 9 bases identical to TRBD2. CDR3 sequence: CASSLGRLAGFTDTQYF. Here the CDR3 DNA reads TGTGCCAGCAGCTTAGGAAGGCTAGCGGGGTTCACAGATACGCAGTATTTT. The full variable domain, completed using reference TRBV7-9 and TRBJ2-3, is DTGVSQNPRHKITKRGQNVTFRCDPISEHNRLYWYRQTLGQGPEFLTYFQNEAQLEKSRLLSDRFSAERPKGSFSTLEIQRTEQGDSAMYLCASSLGRLAGFTDTQYFGPGTRLTVL.